The sample holds many counts of the clone carrying this TCR beta chain. What it binds is unknown. TCRdb independently ran MiXCR on the 5' RACE reads; one entry per CDR3 protein. The profile shows 250,000 or so distinct CDR3 sequences, 3.6% of them singletons. This sample is drawn from a study of T cells after yellow fever vaccination. Findings and limits, study-wide: Relatively few clonotypes were ones that appeared in both CD4 and CD8 compartments. A weaker but faster secondary response was observed, peaking on day 5 versus 15. Boosting was followed by the reappearance of most primary-vaccination clones (just under 97% CD4, about 88% CD8).

Trimming pared 3 bases from V and 8 bases from J, leaving 16 bases between. Germline V CDR1 and CDR2: KGHSH, LQKENI. The CDR3 runs 15 residues. The V call is TRBV18, the J call TRBJ1-4; the D gene is possibly TRBD1 (6 bases). The source of this sequence is a man aged 18-30 years who received the YFV17D yellow fever vaccine. Sequenced material: PBMCs, taken 15 days after the yellow fever booster vaccination. The CDR3 bases are TGTGCCAGCTCACCTGGCGGGGGCGGAGGAGAAAAACTGTTTTTT. Translation: CASSPGGGGGEKLFF.